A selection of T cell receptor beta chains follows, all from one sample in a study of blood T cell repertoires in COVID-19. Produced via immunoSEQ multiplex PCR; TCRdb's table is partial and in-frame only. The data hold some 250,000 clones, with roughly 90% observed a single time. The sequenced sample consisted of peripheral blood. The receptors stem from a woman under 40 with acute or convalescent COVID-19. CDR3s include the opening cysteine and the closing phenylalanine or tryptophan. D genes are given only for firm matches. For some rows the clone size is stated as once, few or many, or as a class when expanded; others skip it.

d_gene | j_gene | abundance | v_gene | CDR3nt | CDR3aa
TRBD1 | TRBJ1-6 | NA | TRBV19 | TGTGCCAGTAGAACCTTCGCGACAGGGGGACGTTCACCCCTCCACTTT | CASRTFATGGRSPLHF
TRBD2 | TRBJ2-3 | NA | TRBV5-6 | TGTGCCAGCAGCTTTCTAGCGGGAGCCCCAGATACGCAGTATTTT | CASSFLAGAPDTQYF
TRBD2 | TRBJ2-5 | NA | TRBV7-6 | TGTGCCAGCAGCTTCCCGGGACTAGCGGGACAAGAGACCCAGTACTTC | CASSFPGLAGQETQYF
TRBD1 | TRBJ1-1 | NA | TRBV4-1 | TGCGCCAGCAGCCTTACAGGGGCAATGAACACTGAAGCTTTCTTT | CASSLTGAMNTEAFF
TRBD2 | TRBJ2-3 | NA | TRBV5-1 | TGCGCCAGTCAGGCGGGGGTGTCAGATACGCAGTATTTT | CASQAGVSDTQYF
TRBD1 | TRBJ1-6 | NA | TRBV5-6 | TGTGCCAGCAGCACGGCCGGGACAGGGGGTACACCCCTCCACTTT | CASSTAGTGGTPLHF
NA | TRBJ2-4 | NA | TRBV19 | TGTGCCAGTAGTATAGCGGACGGACTAGCCAAAAACATTCAGTACTTC | CASSIADGLAKNIQYF
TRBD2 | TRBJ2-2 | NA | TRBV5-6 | TGTGCCAGCAGCTTGGGTGGGGGGGGCACCGGGGAGCTGTTTTTT | CASSLGGGGTGELFF
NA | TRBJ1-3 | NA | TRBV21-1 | TGTGCCAGCAGCAAAAGGGAGGTCTCTGGAAACACCATATATTTT | CASSKREVSGNTIYF
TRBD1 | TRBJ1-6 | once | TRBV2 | TGTGCCAGCAGTTCCACAGGGGGTAGGAATTCACCCCTCCACTTT | CASSSTGGRNSPLHF
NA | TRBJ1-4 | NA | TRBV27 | TGTGCCAGCTCCCGCACCCGGAACCCGAGGGGGGAAAAACTGTTTTTT | CASSRTRNPRGEKLFF
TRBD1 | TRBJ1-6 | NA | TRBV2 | TGTGCCAGCAGTGACCAGGGGGATTCACCCCTCCACTTT | CASSDQGDSPLHF
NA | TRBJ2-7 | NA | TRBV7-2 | TGTGCCAGCGGCGGGTTCTCTTACGAGCAGTACTTC | CASGGFSYEQYF
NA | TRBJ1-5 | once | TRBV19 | TGTGCCAGTATTGGGGGGTGGGATCAGCCCCAGCATTTT | CASIGGWDQPQHF
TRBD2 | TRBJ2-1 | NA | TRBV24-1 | TGTGCCACCAGTGACCCAAGCGGGGTCCACAATGAGCAGTTCTTC | CATSDPSGVHNEQFF
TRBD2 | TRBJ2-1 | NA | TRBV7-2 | TGTGCCAGCAGCCCATCGGGACTAACTATTTTGAATGAGCAGTTCTTC | CASSPSGLTILNEQFF
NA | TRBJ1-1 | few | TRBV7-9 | TGTGCCAGCAGCTTAGGTCCAGGGGAAGCTTTCTTT | CASSLGPGEAFF
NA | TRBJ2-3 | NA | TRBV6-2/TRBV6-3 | TGTGCCAGCAGTTACTCGAGTAGGCTAGCGAGATACACAGATACGCAGTATTTT | CASSYSSRLARYTDTQYF
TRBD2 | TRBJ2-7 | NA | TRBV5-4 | TGTGCCAGCAGCTTGCAAATAGCGGGAGGGTACGAGCAGTACTTC | CASSLQIAGGYEQYF
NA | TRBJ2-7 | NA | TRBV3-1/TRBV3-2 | TGTGCCAGCAGCCAGGGCAGGAATTCCTACGAGCAGTACTTC | CASSQGRNSYEQYF
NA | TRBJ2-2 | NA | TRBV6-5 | TGTGCCAGCAGCGCGGGGCGCGGTAGCGGGGAGCTGTTTTTT | CASSAGRGSGELFF
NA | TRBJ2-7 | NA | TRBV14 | TGTGCCAGCAGCCAGCGGACCTACGAGCAGTACTTC | CASSQRTYEQYF
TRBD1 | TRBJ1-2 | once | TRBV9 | TGTGCCAGCAGCGTGGGACAGGGGGCGGTGGGAGTCAGTGGCTACACCTTC | CASSVGQGAVGVSGYTF
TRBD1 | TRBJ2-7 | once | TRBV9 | TGTGCCAGCAGCCCTCGGGACAGGGGCTACGAGCAGTACTTC | CASSPRDRGYEQYF
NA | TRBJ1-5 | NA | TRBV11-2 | TGTGCCAGCAGCTTAAACCCAGATAGCAATCAGCCCCAGCATTTT | CASSLNPDSNQPQHF
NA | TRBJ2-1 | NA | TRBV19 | TGTGCCAGTAGTATACTAGACTCCTACAATGAGCAGTTCTTC | CASSILDSYNEQFF
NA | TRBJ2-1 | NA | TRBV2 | TGTGCCAGCAGTGAAGGACTAGAGCAGTTCTTC | CASSEGLEQFF
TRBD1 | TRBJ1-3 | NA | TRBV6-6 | TGTGCCAGCAGTCTACAGGGGAGCACTGGAAACACCATATATTTT | CASSLQGSTGNTIYF
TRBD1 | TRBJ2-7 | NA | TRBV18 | TGTGCCAGCTCACCCAGCCGGGACAGGGTATCCTACGAGCAGTACTTC | CASSPSRDRVSYEQYF
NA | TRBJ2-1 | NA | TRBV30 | TGTGCCTGGAGTGTTGGAGCGGAGAGCTACAATGAGCAGTTCTTC | CAWSVGAESYNEQFF
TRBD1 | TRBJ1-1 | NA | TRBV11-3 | TGTGCCAGCAGCTTCGGGACAGGGGGTCTGTACACTGAAGCTTTCTTT | CASSFGTGGLYTEAFF
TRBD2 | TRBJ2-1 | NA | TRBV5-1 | TGCGCCAGCAGAAGGGCTAGCGGGAGTTTGTACAATGAGCAGTTCTTC | CASRRASGSLYNEQFF
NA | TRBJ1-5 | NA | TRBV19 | TGTGCCAGTAGTATAGCCGGGATGGCCAATCAGCCCCAGCATTTT | CASSIAGMANQPQHF
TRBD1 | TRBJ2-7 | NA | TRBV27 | TGTGCCAGCAAGCTCGAGGCCGGGACAGTCGCCTCCTACGAGCAGTACTTC | CASKLEAGTVASYEQYF
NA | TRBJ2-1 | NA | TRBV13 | TGTGCCAGTAAGGGGGGAGGGCCTTACAATGAGCAGTTCTTC | CASKGGGPYNEQFF
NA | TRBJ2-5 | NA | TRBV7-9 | TGTGCCAGCAGCGCAACTGGAGGGGTCGCGGCGGAGACCCAGTACTTC | CASSATGGVAAETQYF
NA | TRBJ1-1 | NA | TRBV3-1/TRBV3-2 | TGTGCCAGCAGCCAAGTTCAGGGGAACACTGAAGCTTTCTTT | CASSQVQGNTEAFF
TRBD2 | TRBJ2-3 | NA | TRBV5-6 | TGTGCCAGCAGCCCACTTACGTTCGGGGGGGGGAACCCAGATACGCAGTATTTT | CASSPLTFGGGNPDTQYF
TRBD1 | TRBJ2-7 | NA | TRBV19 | TGTGCCAGTAGTCCGCAGGCCGGGGACAGGGTTGGGCAGTACTTC | CASSPQAGDRVGQYF
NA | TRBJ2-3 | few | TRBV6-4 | TGTGCCAGCAGTGACTCCGGAGGTTCGGCAGATACGCAGTATTTT | CASSDSGGSADTQYF
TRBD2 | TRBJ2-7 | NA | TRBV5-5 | TGTGCCAGCAGCTTGGCGGGGACTAGCCGCTACGAGCAGTACTTC | CASSLAGTSRYEQYF
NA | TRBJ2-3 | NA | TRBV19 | TGTGCCAGTAGTATATCGGGGTTCGGCGTAGATACGCAGTATTTT | CASSISGFGVDTQYF
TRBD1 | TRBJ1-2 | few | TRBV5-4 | TGTGCCAGCAGCCCGGGGTTGGTAGGGGGCGCAGGCTACACCTTC | CASSPGLVGGAGYTF
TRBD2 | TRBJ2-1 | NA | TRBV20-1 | TGCAGTGCTAGTCAGACTAGCGGGAGTTACAATGAGCAGTTCTTC | CSASQTSGSYNEQFF
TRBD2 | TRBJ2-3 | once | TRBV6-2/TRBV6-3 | TGTGCCAGCAGTTACACTGGACTAGCGAGATTATCTAGCACAGATACGCAGTATTTT | CASSYTGLARLSSTDTQYF
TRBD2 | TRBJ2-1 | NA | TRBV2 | TGTGCCAGTACGGGACTAGCGGGACTCTACAATGAGCAGTTCTTC | CASTGLAGLYNEQFF
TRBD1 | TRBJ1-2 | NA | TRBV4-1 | TGCGCCAGCAGCCAAGGGACAGGGCCCCACTATGGCTACACCTTC | CASSQGTGPHYGYTF
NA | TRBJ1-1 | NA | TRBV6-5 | TGTGCCAGCAGTTACTCGAAGGGAGTTGAAGCTTTCTTT | CASSYSKGVEAFF
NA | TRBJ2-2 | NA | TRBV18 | TGTGCCAGCTCACCGACCGGGACACCGAACACCGGGGAGCTGTTTTTT | CASSPTGTPNTGELFF
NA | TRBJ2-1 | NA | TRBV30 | TGTGCCTGGAGCGGGGCAGGGGACAATGAGCAGTTCTTC | CAWSGAGDNEQFF
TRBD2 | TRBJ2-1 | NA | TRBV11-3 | TGTGCCAGCAGCTTAGCAAGCGGGGCTAGCCACTCCTACAATGAGCAGTTCTTC | CASSLASGASHSYNEQFF
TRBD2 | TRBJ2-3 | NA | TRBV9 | TGTGCCAGCAGCGTAAAAGGCGGGAGTGGCACAGATACGCAGTATTTT | CASSVKGGSGTDTQYF
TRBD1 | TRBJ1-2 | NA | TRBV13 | TGTGCCAGCAGCGGGGGACAGGGGGCGATGTATGGCTACACCTTC | CASSGGQGAMYGYTF
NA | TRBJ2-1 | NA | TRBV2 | TGTGCCAGCAGTGCTTCGGTTACAGGGAGAATCTATGAGCAGTTCTTC | CASSASVTGRIYEQFF
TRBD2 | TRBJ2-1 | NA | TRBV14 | TGTGCCAGTGCCCCTAGACTAGCGGGCGGAAGCAGCTCCTACAATGAGCAGTTCTTC | CASAPRLAGGSSSYNEQFF
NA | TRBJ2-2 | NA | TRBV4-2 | TGTGCCAGCAGCCAAGTCGGAGCGAACACCGGGGAGCTGTTTTTT | CASSQVGANTGELFF
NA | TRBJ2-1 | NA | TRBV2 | TGTGCCAGGACTACCAGCTCCTACAATGAGCAGTTCTTC | CARTTSSYNEQFF
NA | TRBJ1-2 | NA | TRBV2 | TGTGCCAGCAGTCAAACCACAAGCGGGGATGGCTACACCTTC | CASSQTTSGDGYTF
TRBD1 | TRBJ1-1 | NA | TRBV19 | TGTGCCAGTAAAGAGACAGGGGTCAACACTGAAGCTTTCTTT | CASKETGVNTEAFF